Sequencing of this T cell receptor beta chain was carried out in a study of shared clonotypes between healthy human individuals. Findings and caveats of the study: Limitation of the genetic and exposure-history diversity represented came from the few donors. Memory subsets generally showed smaller estimated richness than naive subsets did. Clonotype sharing among donors likely depends on sequencing depth. All-four-donor shared clonotypes had higher generation probabilities than non-shared clonotypes did.

The CDR3 contains 14 residues. V dropped 6 bases and J dropped 1 base, with 12 bases sitting between them. Per the germline V gene, CDR1 is LNHDA and CDR2 is SQIVND (reference sequence). Method: immunoSEQ multiplex PCR; TCRdb's copy keeps in-frame clones and lacks some. The sample has 2 million to 2.5 million clones; over 85% are singletons. With respect to this clone: The antigen is undetermined.

Terminally differentiated effector memory CD45RA+ cells were excluded from the naive CD8 cells, which were CD45RO-negative and positively selected for CCR7. The receptor comes from a man aged 18 to 30 in good health. The source material was naive CD8+ T cells sorted from blood. The V call is TRBV19, the J call TRBJ1-1; no definite D call. The DNA for the CDR3 is TGTGCCAGTAGAATAAGGGAGGCGAACACTGAAGCTTTCTTT. It is translated as CASRIREANTEAFF.